This T cell receptor (beta chain) was captured in a study of a mutant IDH1 vaccine in newly diagnosed glioma. V lost 3 bases, J lost 6 bases, and 9 bases lay in between. The CDR3 is 13 residues long. Germline lookup yields CDR1 ENHRY and CDR2 SYGVKD. With regard to this clone: Its antigen is not identified.

Time point: week 23, last vaccination. All doses held 300 ug of mutant IDH1 20-mer peptide, with topical imiquimod. Each donor presented with a new WHO grade 3 or 4 astrocytoma that tested IDH1-mutant and showed ATRX loss. TCRdb keeps only in-frame clones here, not all; method: immunoSEQ multiplex PCR. The sample lists approximately 44,000 clones; about 88% were seen once. The receptor's source is a woman aged 18-35 years with glioma. Some clones in this sample may be carry-over from other donors' samples. The chain couples TRBV10-3 to TRBJ2-4; a possible D gene is TRBD2 (6 bases). This sample comprised PBMCs, obtained from a glioma patient whose treatment included an IDH1 peptide vaccine. CDR3 in amino acids: CAISDTEGNIQYF. The DNA for the CDR3 is TGTGCCATCAGTGATACGGAGGGAAACATTCAGTACTTC.